The TCR beta chain under discussion was sequenced for a study of PD-L1 blockade in urothelial cancer. The ends lost 3 bases at V and 8 bases at J; junction bases unmatched: 3. The CDR3 has 13 amino acids. CDR1 is SEHNR, CDR2 FQNEAQ, per germline (reference sequence). This table comes from immunoSEQ multiplex PCR, and its TCRdb copy is limited to in-frame clones, with some not included. The data hold about 50,000 clones, with 80% to 90% observed a single time. As for time point: pretreatment peripheral blood. This receptor was taken from a man between 65 and 85 years old with urothelial cancer. The sample was PBMCs, taken around atezolizumab (anti-PD-L1) treatment. This sequence joins TRBV7-9 and TRBJ1-1, with 10 bases matching TRBD1. The CDR3 coding sequence is TGTGCCAGCAGCTTGGGACAGGGGTTGGAAGCTTTCTTT. Translation: CASSLGQGLEAFF.